This TCR beta chain was identified in a study of identical twins. CDR3 length: 13 residues. CDR1 is MRHNA and CDR2 is SNTAGT in the germline V gene. V shed 6 bases and J 7 bases; nucleotides not matched to a gene: 6. TCRdb re-called the 5' RACE reads through MiXCR, storing one row per CDR3 protein. The table lists approximately 630,000 distinct CDR3 sequences, roughly 7.2% of them singletons. The sample was also linked to a second study, of yellow fever vaccine responses in identical twins.

The sample taken for sequencing was PBMCs. The receptor comes from a woman between 18 and 30 years old in good health. The chain recombines TRBV6-4 with TRBJ1-1, with 9 bases aligning to TRBD1. This CDR3 reads CASRRDRAHEAFF. In nucleotides, the CDR3 is TGTGCCAGCAGACGGGACAGGGCGCATGAAGCTTTCTTT.